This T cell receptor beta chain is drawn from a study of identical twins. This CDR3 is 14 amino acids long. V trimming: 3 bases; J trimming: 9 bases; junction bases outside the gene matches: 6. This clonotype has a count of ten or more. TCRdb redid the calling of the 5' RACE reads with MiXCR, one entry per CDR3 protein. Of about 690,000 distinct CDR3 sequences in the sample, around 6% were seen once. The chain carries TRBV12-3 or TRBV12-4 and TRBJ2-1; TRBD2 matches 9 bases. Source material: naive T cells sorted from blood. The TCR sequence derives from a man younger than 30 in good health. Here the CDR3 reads CASSLASGIGEQFF. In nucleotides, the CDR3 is TGTGCCAGCAGTTTGGCTAGCGGGATAGGTGAGCAGTTCTTC.